The sequence of this T cell receptor beta chain was determined in a study of T cell responses to AZD1222 COVID-19 vaccine. General study findings and limits: CD4 TCRs associated with vaccination spanned spike, dominating at 160-218 and 743-854. Regions left unmutated in variants are reportedly the target of nearly half of spike-specific TCRs.

Worth noting for this clone: What it recognizes is unknown.

V was cut by 4 bases and J by 1 base, with 16 bases left in between. The V gene's germline CDR1 is SEHNR and CDR2 FQNEAQ (reference sequence). CDR3 length equals 16 residues. Only in-frame clones appear in the TCRdb table, and some are missing; sequencing was by immunoSEQ multiplex PCR. The data show 85,000 to 100,000 clones, around 90% seen once. The clonotype comes from an adult in good health. J is TRBJ1-2 and V is TRBV7-9; maybe TRBD1 (6 bases). Source: peripheral blood, taken on day 0 of AZD1222 vaccination. CDR3 residues: CASSYGQLEHNYGYTF. The CDR3 DNA sequence: TGTGCCAGCAGCTACGGACAGCTCGAACATAACTATGGCTACACCTTC.